A selection of T cell receptor beta chains follows, all from one sample in a study of T cell changes during pregnancy in multiple sclerosis. Clones were sequenced by immunoSEQ multiplex PCR, and TCRdb holds only the in-frame ones, with some missing. The table shows 40,000 to 60,000 clones, with roughly 92% occurring only once. Sample: CD4+ T cells from peripheral blood mononuclear cells, taken in the third trimester of pregnancy. These receptors came from a female donor with multiple sclerosis, enrolled in a pregnancy study. Each CDR3 is given with its conserved first and last residue. A D gene is named only where the DNA matches it firmly. The size of a clone is reported for some rows only, either as once, few or many, or as a class for expanded clones.

clone_size j_call d_call v_call cdr3_aa cdr3_nt
- TRBJ1-5 - TRBV7-2 CASSLDRGQPQHF TGTGCCAGCAGCTTAGATCGGGGTCAGCCCCAGCATTTT
- TRBJ1-6 - TRBV5-4 CASSDGSSYNSPLHF TGTGCCAGCAGCGATGGGAGCTCCTATAATTCACCCCTCCACTTT
- TRBJ1-1 - TRBV27 CATRDTGGTEAFF TGTGCCACCCGAGATACCGGAGGGACTGAAGCTTTCTTT
- TRBJ2-7 - TRBV11-1 CASSFGGPYEQYF TGTGCCAGCAGCTTTGGGGGCCCCTACGAGCAGTACTTC
- TRBJ1-1 - TRBV9 CASSVITGGGSTEAFF TGTGCCAGCAGCGTAATCACTGGGGGCGGGAGCACTGAAGCTTTCTTT
- TRBJ1-5 - TRBV10-3 CAISSRENQPQHF TGTGCCATCAGTTCCAGGGAAAACCAGCCCCAGCATTTT
- TRBJ2-7 TRBD1 TRBV19 CASSVQGARREQYF TGTGCCAGTAGTGTACAGGGGGCGCGGCGAGAGCAGTACTTC
- TRBJ1-4 TRBD1 TRBV5-8 CASSLGLRGREKLFF TGTGCCAGCAGCCTTGGTCTCAGGGGGCGTGAAAAACTGTTTTTT
- TRBJ1-1 TRBD1 TRBV5-8 CANPGQGFHEAFF TGTGCCAACCCGGGACAGGGGTTTCATGAAGCTTTCTTT
- TRBJ2-5 TRBD1 TRBV25-1 CASRSQTGSRETQYF TGTGCCAGCCGTAGTCAGACAGGGTCTCGAGAGACCCAGTACTTC
- TRBJ2-3 TRBD2 TRBV7-2 CASSLRTGGLSDTQYF TGTGCCAGCAGCTTAAGGACGGGGGGGCTGTCAGATACGCAGTATTTT
- TRBJ2-1 TRBD2 TRBV19 CASRMLAGGPNNEQFF TGTGCCAGTAGGATGTTAGCGGGGGGCCCCAACAATGAGCAGTTCTTC
- TRBJ2-1 TRBD2 TRBV9 CASSVVGRGGNEQFF TGTGCCAGCAGCGTAGTTGGGCGGGGGGGCAATGAGCAGTTCTTC
- TRBJ2-1 - TRBV11-3 CASSTRGAASYNEQFF TGTGCCAGCAGTACCAGAGGAGCGGCCTCCTACAATGAGCAGTTCTTC
- TRBJ2-7 TRBD2 TRBV9 CASSGELTSGSYEQYF TGTGCCAGCAGCGGAGAGCTAACTAGCGGGTCCTACGAGCAGTACTTC
- TRBJ1-1 - TRBV5-6 CASSLRGGPTEAFF TGTGCCAGCAGCTTGCGGGGTGGGCCCACTGAAGCTTTCTTT
- TRBJ1-6 - TRBV19 CASSSSGNSPLHF TGTGCCAGTAGTAGTTCGGGAAATTCACCCCTCCACTTT
- TRBJ2-7 - TRBV6-6 CASARGGSYEQYF TGTGCCAGCGCGAGGGGGGGGAGCTACGAGCAGTACTTC
- TRBJ2-7 TRBD1 TRBV6-6 CASRLSRGHDEQYF TGTGCCAGCAGACTAAGCAGGGGGCACGACGAGCAGTACTTC
- TRBJ1-6 - TRBV9 CASSATGIGFDSPLHF TGTGCCAGCAGCGCTACAGGGATAGGTTTTGATTCACCCCTCCACTTT
few TRBJ1-2 - TRBV29-1 CSVAVGLRRTF TGCAGCGTTGCGGTCGGCCTCAGGAGGACCTTC
- TRBJ1-6 - TRBV2 CASSEAPFGQRGNSPLHF TGTGCCAGCAGTGAAGCACCCTTCGGACAGAGAGGGAATTCACCCCTCCACTTT
few TRBJ1-5 - TRBV5-8 CASSPDPDRPQHF TGTGCCAGCAGCCCCGACCCCGACAGGCCCCAGCATTTT
- TRBJ1-2 TRBD1 TRBV29-1 CSVPRGDRGSPNYGYTF TGCAGCGTCCCTAGGGGGGACAGGGGCTCCCCTAACTATGGCTACACCTTC
- TRBJ1-5 - TRBV5-5 CASRLVGASNQPQHF TGTGCCAGCCGGCTGGTGGGGGCGAGCAATCAGCCCCAGCATTTT
- TRBJ2-1 TRBD1 TRBV6-6 CASSHRQGPYNEQFF TGTGCCAGCAGCCATAGACAGGGGCCCTACAATGAGCAGTTCTTC
few TRBJ2-3 TRBD2 TRBV9 CASSVVGTSGTDTQYF TGTGCCAGCAGCGTAGTCGGGACTAGCGGGACAGATACGCAGTATTTT
once TRBJ2-5 TRBD2 TRBV7-3 CASSPTSHQETQYF TGTGCCAGCAGCCCGACTAGCCACCAAGAGACCCAGTACTTC
- TRBJ1-2 - TRBV7-2 CASRSDRWGYGYTF TGTGCCAGCAGATCTGACAGGTGGGGATATGGCTACACCTTC
- TRBJ1-4 - TRBV5-1 CASSLDGTTNEKLFF TGCGCCAGCAGCTTGGACGGGACAACTAATGAAAAACTGTTTTTT
- TRBJ2-1 TRBD2 TRBV7-3 CASSFGTSGGAGEQFF TGTGCCAGCAGCTTCGGGACTAGCGGGGGGGCTGGTGAGCAGTTCTTC
- TRBJ1-6 - TRBV11-2 CASSFHRGYSPLHF TGTGCCAGCAGCTTCCATCGGGGGTATTCACCCCTCCACTTT
- TRBJ2-2 TRBD1 TRBV2 CASSVGQGYTGELFF TGTGCCAGCAGTGTCGGACAGGGCTACACCGGGGAGCTGTTTTTT